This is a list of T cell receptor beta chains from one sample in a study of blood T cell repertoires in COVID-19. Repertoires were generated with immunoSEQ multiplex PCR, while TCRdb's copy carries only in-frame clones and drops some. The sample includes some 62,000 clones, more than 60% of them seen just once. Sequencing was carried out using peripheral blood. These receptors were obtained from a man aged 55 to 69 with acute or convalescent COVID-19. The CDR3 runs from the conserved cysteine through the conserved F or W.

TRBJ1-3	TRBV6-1	CASSELPQGGHGNTIYF
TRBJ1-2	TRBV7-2	CASSLDSSLGYTF
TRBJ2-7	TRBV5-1	CASSLAGTGTYEQYF
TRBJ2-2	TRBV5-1	CASSTKSGTTNTGELFF
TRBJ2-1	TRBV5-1	CASSLDGSGRAYEQFF
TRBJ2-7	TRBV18	CASSPGLAGRPEQYF
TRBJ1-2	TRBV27	CASRVQGAGYTF
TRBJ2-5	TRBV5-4	CASSLESSGRGTQYF
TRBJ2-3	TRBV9	CASSVDGVGTDTQYF
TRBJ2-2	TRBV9	CASSVFGGNTGELFF
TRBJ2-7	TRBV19	CASSISGWAPLASYEQYF
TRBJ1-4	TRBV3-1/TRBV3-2	CASSRDEKLFF
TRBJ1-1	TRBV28	CASSSQGEGTEAFF
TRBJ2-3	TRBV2	CASSGGTYTDTQYF
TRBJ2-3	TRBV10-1	CASSELAGYTDTQYF
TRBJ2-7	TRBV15	CATSRGREDLNEQYF
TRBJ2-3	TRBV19	CASNQGAVTDTQYF
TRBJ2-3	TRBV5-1	CASGTSGLTDTQYF
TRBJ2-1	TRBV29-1	CSVRTLPGQEGNEQFF
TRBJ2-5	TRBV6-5	CASSRDIIQETQYF
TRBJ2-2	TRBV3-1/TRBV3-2	CASSRGGERELFF
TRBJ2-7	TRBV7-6	CASSLGTSAGYEQYF
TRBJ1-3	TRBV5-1	CASSLGGQGDGNTIYF
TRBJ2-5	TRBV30	CAWSRLAGVQTQYF
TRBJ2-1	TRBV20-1	CSASEAGGHNEQFF
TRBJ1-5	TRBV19	CASSIVGTGTQPQHF
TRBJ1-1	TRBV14	CASSQRQVLRDTEAFF
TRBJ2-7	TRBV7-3	CASPRDRAYEQYF
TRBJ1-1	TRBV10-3	CAIRTGSYTEAFF
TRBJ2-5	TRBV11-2	CASSLGAGAQETQYF
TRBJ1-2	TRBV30	CAWKVGPGGYTF
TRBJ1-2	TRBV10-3	CAISESVTGTYGYTF
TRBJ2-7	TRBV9	CASSPGYEQYF
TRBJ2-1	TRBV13	CASSLGGSGRGGEQFF
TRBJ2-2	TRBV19	CASTLSGGSNTGELFF
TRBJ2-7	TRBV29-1	CSVEQGWEQYF
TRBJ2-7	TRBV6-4	CASSVGTSGRKTDEQYF
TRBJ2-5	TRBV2	CATSLRQGGETQYF
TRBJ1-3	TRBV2	CASTPLSSGNTIYF
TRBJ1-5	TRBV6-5	CASSNPGLNQPQHF
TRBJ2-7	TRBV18	CASSPIDRGTYEQYF